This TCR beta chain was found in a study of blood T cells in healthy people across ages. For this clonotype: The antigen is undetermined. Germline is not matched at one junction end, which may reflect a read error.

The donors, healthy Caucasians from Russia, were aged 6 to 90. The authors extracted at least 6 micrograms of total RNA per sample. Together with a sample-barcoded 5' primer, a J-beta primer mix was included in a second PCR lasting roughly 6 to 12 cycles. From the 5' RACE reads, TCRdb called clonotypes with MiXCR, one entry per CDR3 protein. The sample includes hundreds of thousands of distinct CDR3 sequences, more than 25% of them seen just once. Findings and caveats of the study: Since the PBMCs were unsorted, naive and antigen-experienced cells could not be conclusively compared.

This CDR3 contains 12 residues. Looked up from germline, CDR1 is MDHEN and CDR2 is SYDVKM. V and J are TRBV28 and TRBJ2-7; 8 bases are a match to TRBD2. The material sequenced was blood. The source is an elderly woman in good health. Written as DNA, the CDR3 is TGTGCCACCCGGGGCGGGGGGAACGAGCGGTACTTC. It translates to CATRGGGNERYF. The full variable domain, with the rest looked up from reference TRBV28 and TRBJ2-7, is DVKVTQSSRYLVKRTGEKVFLECVQDMDHENMFWYRQDPGLGLRLIYFSYDVKMKEKGDIPEGYSVSREKKERFSLILESASTNQTSMYLCATRGGGNERYFGPGTRLTVT.